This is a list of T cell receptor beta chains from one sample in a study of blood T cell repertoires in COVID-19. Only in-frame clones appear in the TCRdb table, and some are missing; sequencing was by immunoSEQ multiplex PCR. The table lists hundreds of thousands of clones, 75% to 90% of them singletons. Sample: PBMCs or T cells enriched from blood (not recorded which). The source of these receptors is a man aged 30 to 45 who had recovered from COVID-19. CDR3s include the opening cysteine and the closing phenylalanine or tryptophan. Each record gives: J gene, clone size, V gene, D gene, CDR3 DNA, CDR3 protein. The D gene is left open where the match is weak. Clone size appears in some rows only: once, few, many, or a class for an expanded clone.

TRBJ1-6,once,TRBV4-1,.,TGCGCCAGCAGCCAAGAATTTTGGGGCCTCGTTAATTCACCCCTCCACTTT,CASSQEFWGLVNSPLHF
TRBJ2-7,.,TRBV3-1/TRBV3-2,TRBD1,TGTGCCAGCAGCCAAGAAGACAGGGGGAGTGAGCAGTACTTC,CASSQEDRGSEQYF
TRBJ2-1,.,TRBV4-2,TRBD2,TGTGCCAGCAGCCAGGCCGGGACTAGCGGGAGATACAATGAGCAGTTCTTC,CASSQAGTSGRYNEQFF
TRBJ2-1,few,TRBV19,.,TGTGCCAGTAGTATTGGGAGTAGGTATGAGCAGTTCTTC,CASSIGSRYEQFF
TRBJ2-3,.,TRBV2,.,TGTGCCAGCACCTGGGCAGGGGACACAGATACGCAGTATTTT,CASTWAGDTDTQYF
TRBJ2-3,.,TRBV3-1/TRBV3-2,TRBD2,TGTGCCAGCAGCCAAGTACTAGCGGGATCTGATCCGAGCACAGATACGCAGTATTTT,CASSQVLAGSDPSTDTQYF
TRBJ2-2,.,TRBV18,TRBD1,TGTGCCAGCTCACCGGGACAGGGGAACAGGGAGCTGTTTTTT,CASSPGQGNRELFF
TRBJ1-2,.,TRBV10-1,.,TGCGCCAGCCGGGAGTTATTTGGCTACACCTTC,CASRELFGYTF
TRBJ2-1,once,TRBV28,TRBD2,TGTGCCACCCTTCTACTAGCGGATCCAGAGAAGCAGTTCTTC,CATLLLADPEKQFF
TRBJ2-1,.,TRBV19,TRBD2,TGTGCCAGTAGGTCTGCGGGGGGGCTAGCGGACAATGAGCAGTTCTTC,CASRSAGGLADNEQFF